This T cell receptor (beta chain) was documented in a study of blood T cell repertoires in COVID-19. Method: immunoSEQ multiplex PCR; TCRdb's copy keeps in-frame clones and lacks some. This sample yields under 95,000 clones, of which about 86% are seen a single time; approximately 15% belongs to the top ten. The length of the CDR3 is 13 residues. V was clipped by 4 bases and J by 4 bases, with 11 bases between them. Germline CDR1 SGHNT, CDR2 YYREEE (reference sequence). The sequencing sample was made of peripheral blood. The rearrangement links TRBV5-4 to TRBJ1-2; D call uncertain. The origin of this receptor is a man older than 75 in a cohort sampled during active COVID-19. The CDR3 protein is CASSLGLFYGYTF. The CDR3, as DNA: TGTGCCAGCAGCCTCGGACTGTTCTATGGCTACACCTTC.